This T cell receptor (beta chain) comes out of a study of blood T cell repertoires in COVID-19. Study summary: Sites across the United States, Italy and Spain contributed samples from acute and convalescent COVID-19. Sample material is recorded as cDNA or gDNA derived from T cells, B-cell-depleted T cells, or PBMCs.

Measured with immunoSEQ multiplex PCR; TCRdb has only the in-frame clones, and not every one. Of over 250,000 clones listed, about 81% are singletons. Recruited during active infection, patients (from Seattle) were subsequently followed longitudinally. The CDR3 contains 15 residues. Germline values: CDR1 SGHNT, CDR2 YYREEE (reference sequence). V lost 0 bases to trimming and J lost 3 bases; unmatched junction nucleotides: 4. Sample: peripheral blood. The receptor was derived from a human donor with COVID-19, enrolled during active disease. The donor label of this sample is uncertain. V is TRBV5-4 and J is TRBJ2-7; 9 nucleotides align to TRBD1. The CDR3 DNA sequence: TGTGCCAGCAGCTTGGGGACAGGGGAATTCTACGAGCAGTACTTC. Its translation is CASSLGTGEFYEQYF.